This T cell receptor (beta chain) was sequenced during a study of T cells in tuberculosis. Study as a whole: A South African cohort included IGRA-negative adolescents, latently infected IGRA-positive adolescents and adults with active tuberculosis.

Study-wide results and limits: Samples were chosen by availability of cryopreserved specimens.

Worth noting for this clone: What it binds is not known.

At study entry, adolescents had tuberculin skin tests and IGRA screening. J lost 1 base, V lost 6 bases, and 1 base had no gene match. CDR1 MNHEY and CDR2 SMNVEV come from the germline V gene (reference sequence). This CDR3 has 13 amino acids. Sequencing was performed with immunoSEQ multiplex PCR; in TCRdb, only in-frame clones are kept and a portion is missing. The repertoire has roughly 35,000 clones, 90% to 95% of them found once; the top ten carry 9.5% to 13%. Sequencing was carried out using PBMCs. The sequence came from a donor aged 10-29 years with latent tuberculosis or without tuberculosis infection. Some clones in this sample may be carry-over from other donors' samples. The V gene is TRBV27, the J gene TRBJ2-5, with 8 positions matching TRBD2. The CDR3 loop is CASSGGAQETQYF. The CDR3 DNA reads TGTGCCAGCAGCGGGGGGGCCCAAGAGACCCAGTACTTC.